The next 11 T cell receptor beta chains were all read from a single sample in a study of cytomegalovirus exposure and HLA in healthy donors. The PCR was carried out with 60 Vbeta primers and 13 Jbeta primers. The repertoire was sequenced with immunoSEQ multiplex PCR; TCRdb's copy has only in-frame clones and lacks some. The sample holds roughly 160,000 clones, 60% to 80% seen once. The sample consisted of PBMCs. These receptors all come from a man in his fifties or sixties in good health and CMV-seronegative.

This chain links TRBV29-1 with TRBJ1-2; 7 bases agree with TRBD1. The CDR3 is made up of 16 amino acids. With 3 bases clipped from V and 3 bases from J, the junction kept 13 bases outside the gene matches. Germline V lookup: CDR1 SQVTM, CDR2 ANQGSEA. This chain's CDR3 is CSVDASTGSFDYGYTF. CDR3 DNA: TGCAGCGTTGATGCCTCGACAGGGTCGTTTGACTATGGCTACACCTTC.

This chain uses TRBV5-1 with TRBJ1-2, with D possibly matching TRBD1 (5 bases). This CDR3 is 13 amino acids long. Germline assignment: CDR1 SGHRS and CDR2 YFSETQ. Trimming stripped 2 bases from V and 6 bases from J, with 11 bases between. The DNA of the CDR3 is TGCGCCAGCAGCTTCGGAGGGGTGGATGGCTACACCTTC. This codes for CASSFGGVDGYTF.

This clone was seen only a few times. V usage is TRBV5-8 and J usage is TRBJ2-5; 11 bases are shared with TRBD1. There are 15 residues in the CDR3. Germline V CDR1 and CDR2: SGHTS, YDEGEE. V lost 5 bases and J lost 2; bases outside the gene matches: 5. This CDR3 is CASRRRDRGQETQYF. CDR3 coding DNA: TGTGCCAGCAGGCGCCGGGACAGGGGGCAAGAGACCCAGTACTTC.

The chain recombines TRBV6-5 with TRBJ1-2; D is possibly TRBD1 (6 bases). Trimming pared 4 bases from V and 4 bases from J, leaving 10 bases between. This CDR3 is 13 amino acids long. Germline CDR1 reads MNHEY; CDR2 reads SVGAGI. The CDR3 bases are TGTGCCAGCAGTTCCAGGGACATCTATGGCTACACCTTC. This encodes CASSSRDIYGYTF.

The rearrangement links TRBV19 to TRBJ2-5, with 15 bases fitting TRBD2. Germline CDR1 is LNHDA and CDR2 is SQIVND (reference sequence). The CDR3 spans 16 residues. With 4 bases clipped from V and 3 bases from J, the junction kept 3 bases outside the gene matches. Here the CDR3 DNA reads TGTGCCAGTAGTACCGGGACTAGCGGGGGGAAAGAGACCCAGTACTTC. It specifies CASSTGTSGGKETQYF. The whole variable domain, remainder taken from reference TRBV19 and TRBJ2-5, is DGGITQSPKYLFRKEGQNVTLSCEQNLNHDAMYWYRQDPGQGLRLIYYSQIVNDFQKGDIAEGYSVSREKKESFPLTVTSAQKNPTAFYLCASSTGTSGGKETQYFGPGTRLLVL.

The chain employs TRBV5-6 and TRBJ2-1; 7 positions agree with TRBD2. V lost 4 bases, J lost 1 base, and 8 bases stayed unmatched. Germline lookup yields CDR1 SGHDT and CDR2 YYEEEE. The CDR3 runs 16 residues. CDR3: CASSALGGGSYNEQFF. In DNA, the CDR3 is TGTGCCAGCAGCGCCCTTGGGGGAGGGTCCTACAATGAGCAGTTCTTC.

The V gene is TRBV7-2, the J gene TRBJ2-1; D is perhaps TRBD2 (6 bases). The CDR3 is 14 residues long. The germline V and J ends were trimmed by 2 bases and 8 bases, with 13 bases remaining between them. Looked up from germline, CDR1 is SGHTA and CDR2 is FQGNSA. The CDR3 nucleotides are TGTGCCAGCAGCTTAATGGGGGGAAGCGATGAGCAGTTCTTC. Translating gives CASSLMGGSDEQFF.

The CDR3 region is CAITQPPGRAGNSNQPQHF. DNA for the CDR3: TGTGCCATCACTCAACCTCCGGGCAGGGCAGGGAATAGCAATCAGCCCCAGCATTTT. J is TRBJ1-5 and V is TRBV10-3, with D perhaps TRBD1 (5 bases). The V gene's germline CDR1 is ENHRY and CDR2 SYGVKD. This CDR3 spans 19 amino acids. Trimming took off 7 bases at V and 0 bases at J, with 25 bases between the two ends.

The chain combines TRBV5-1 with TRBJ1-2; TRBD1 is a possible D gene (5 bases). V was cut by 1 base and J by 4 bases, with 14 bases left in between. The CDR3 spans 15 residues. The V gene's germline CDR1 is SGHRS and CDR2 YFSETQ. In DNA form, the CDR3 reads TGCGCCAGCAGCTTGACTCTGGGGGGGGGCTATGGCTACACCTTC. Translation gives CASSLTLGGGYGYTF.

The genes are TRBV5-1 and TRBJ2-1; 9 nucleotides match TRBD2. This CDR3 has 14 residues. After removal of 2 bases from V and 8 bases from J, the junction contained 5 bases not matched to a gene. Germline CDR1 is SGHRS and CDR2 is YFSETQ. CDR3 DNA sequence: TGCGCCAGCAGCTTTGGACTAGCGACGTATGAGCAGTTCTTC. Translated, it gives CASSFGLATYEQFF.

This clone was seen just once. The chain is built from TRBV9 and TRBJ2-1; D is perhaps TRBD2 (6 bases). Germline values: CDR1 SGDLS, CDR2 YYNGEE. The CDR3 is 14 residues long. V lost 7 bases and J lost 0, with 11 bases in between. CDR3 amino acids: CASGGDTSYNEQFF. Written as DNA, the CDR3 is TGTGCCAGCGGAGGGGATACCTCCTACAATGAGCAGTTCTTC. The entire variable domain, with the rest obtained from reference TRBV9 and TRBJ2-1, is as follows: DSGVTQTPKHLITATGQRVTLRCSPRSGDLSVYWYQQSLDQGLQFLIQYYNGEERAKGNILERFSAQQFPDLHSELNLSSLELGDSALYFCASGGDTSYNEQFFGPGTRLTVL.